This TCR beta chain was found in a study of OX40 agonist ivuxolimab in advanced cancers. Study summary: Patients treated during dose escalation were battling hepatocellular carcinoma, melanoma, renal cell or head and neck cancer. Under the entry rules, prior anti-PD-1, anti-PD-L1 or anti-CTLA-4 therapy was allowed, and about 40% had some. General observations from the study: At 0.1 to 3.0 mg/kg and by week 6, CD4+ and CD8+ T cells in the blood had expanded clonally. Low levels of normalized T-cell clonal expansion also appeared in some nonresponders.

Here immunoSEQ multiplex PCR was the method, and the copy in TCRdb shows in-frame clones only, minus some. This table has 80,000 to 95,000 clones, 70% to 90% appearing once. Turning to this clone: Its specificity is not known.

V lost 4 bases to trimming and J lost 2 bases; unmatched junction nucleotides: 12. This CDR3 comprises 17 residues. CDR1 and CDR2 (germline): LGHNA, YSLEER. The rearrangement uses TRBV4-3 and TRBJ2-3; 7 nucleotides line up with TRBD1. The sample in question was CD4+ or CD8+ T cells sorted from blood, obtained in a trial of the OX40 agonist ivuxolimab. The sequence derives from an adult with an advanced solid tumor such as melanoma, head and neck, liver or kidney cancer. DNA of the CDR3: TGCGCCAGCAGCCCCTCCCCGACAGGGAGATTCACAGATACGCAGTATTTT. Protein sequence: CASSPSPTGRFTDTQYF.